These T cell receptor beta chains were read from a single sample in a study of regulatory T cells in long-lasting Graves disease. TCRdb re-called the multiplex PCR reads with MiXCR, one entry per CDR3 protein. The table lists under 250,000 distinct CDR3 sequences, roughly 19% of them singletons, with 12% in the top ten. These data were also filed under a second study, of T cells in Graves' hyperthyroidism and ophthalmopathy.

The sample consisted of peripheral blood mononuclear cells (PBMCs), taken at new diagnosis, from a patient treated with antithyroid drugs. The receptors come from a woman aged 30 to 39 with Graves disease. Each CDR3 is given with its conserved first and last residue.

v_call cdr3_aa
TRBV12-3/TRBV12-4 CASSSQGGNSPLHF
TRBV10-1 CASKLAASETQYF
TRBV28 CASSEPGTGGRAFF
TRBV3-1 CASSQGLAGVQETQYF
TRBV12-3/TRBV12-4 CASSFGFNYNELFF
TRBV28 CASSHRTGENTIYF
TRBV6-5 CASSSPNRDNGYTF
TRBV30 CAWSPRTGRHEQYF
TRBV29-1 CSVSGTGTGLTNYGYSF
TRBV19 CASSIKGGEGYEQYF
TRBV28 CASSFAGFEQYF
TRBV20-1 CSARGVSSRTEAFF
TRBV12-3/TRBV12-4 CASSLSQETQYF
TRBV11-2 CASSHSGGVYNEQFF
TRBV18 CASSGLWNTEAFF
TRBV6-2/TRBV6-3 CASSYEGQGYNEQFF
TRBV2 CASGGSWTDTQYF
TRBV4-2 CASSQGTSGLTGELFF
TRBV14 CASSLVFSGNTIYF
TRBV2 CASSEGIAGANVLTF
TRBV6-1 CASSDRGGYGYTF
TRBV28 CASSLAGSGAKNIQYF
TRBV12-3/TRBV12-4 CASSPVAGGRGEQFF
TRBV3-1 CASKVSMNTEAFF
TRBV20-1 CSASDRSPYEQYF
TRBV30 CRGTSYEQYF
TRBV20-1 CSAQQGAGEAFF
TRBV18 CASSPRGPVSGNTIYF
TRBV30 CAWSTVGREYQPQHF
TRBV15 CATSTTIWTSGRGKSYNEQFF
TRBV20-1 CSAPSTDTQYF
TRBV30 CAWQGLGGTGELFF
TRBV9 CASSGRSSDYEQYF
TRBV9 CASSVSQYNEQFF
TRBV6-1 CASSEALLTRGTDTQYF
TRBV27 CASSLSGQRNEKLFF
TRBV11-2 CASSRTSSDEQFF
TRBV12-3/TRBV12-4 CASSYPGQGYGYTF
TRBV18 CASSPPGTGDSGNTIYF
TRBV6-1 CASIEGTYLHEQYF